The 5 T cell receptor beta chains listed next were all sequenced from one sample in a study of response to subunit inactivated influenza vaccine. TCRdb analysed the RT-PCR reads with MiXCR anew, one entry per CDR3 protein. The sample lists some 540,000 distinct CDR3 sequences, 20% to 25% occurring once. These data are also associated with another study on T cells expressing NK-cell markers. That source notes: UMI-tagged 5'RACE template switching yielded the TCR beta cDNA.

Sequenced here: CD4+ T cells sorted from PBMCs, sampled 11 to 12 days after vaccination. Receptor source: a man between 45 and 60 years old who received an inactivated influenza vaccine.

This clonotype was seen only a few times. This CDR3 reads CASSLVAAYNEQFF. CDR3 coding DNA: TGCGCCAGCAGCTTGGTGGCCGCATACAATGAGCAGTTCTTC. The genes are TRBV5-1 and TRBJ2-1; D remains unclear. This CDR3 is 14 amino acids long. V lost 0 bases to trimming and J lost 4 bases, with 8 bases between them. Germline CDR1 reads SGHRS; CDR2 reads YFSETQ.

As to this clonotype: One end of the junction is discordant with germline, which a read error may explain. This chain links TRBV20-1 with TRBJ2-7, with 7 bases identical to TRBD2. The germline CDR1 and CDR2 sequences are DFQATT and SNEGSKA (reference sequence). The CDR3 sequence is 11 residues long. CDR3 loop: CSAREGGEQYF. The CDR3 DNA reads TGCAGTGCGAGAGAGGGAGGGGAGCAGTACTTC.

This clonotype was counted a single time. The rearrangement uses TRBV7-2 and TRBJ1-1, with D unclear. The V end was cut by 6 bases, the J end by 2 bases, with 13 bases between. Germline CDR1 reads SGHTA; CDR2 reads FQGNSA. The CDR3 is 14 amino acids. CDR3 sequence: CASREWTGNTEAFF. The CDR3 DNA sequence: TGTGCCAGCAGGGAATGGACGGGAAACACTGAAGCTTTCTTT.

This clonotype showed up just a few times. This chain uses TRBV6-5 with TRBJ2-7, with D perhaps given as TRBD1 or TRBD2 (5 bases each). CDR1 and CDR2 from the germline V gene are MNHEY and SVGAGI. The V end lost 10 bases, the J end lost 6 bases, and 16 bases lay between the germline ends. The CDR3 runs 12 residues. The CDR3 sequence is CATAVGTSEQYF. The DNA for the CDR3 is TGTGCCACAGCAGTAGGGACCTCCGAGCAGTACTTC.

The chain employs TRBV14 and TRBJ2-5, with D unclear. The germline gives CDR1 SGHDN, CDR2 FVKESK. This CDR3 has 16 residues. V was pared by 0 bases and J by 3 bases, with 14 bases between. The CDR3 here is CASSQDLGVPKETQYF. Written as DNA, the CDR3 is TGTGCCAGCAGCCAAGATCTAGGCGTGCCGAAAGAGACCCAGTACTTC.